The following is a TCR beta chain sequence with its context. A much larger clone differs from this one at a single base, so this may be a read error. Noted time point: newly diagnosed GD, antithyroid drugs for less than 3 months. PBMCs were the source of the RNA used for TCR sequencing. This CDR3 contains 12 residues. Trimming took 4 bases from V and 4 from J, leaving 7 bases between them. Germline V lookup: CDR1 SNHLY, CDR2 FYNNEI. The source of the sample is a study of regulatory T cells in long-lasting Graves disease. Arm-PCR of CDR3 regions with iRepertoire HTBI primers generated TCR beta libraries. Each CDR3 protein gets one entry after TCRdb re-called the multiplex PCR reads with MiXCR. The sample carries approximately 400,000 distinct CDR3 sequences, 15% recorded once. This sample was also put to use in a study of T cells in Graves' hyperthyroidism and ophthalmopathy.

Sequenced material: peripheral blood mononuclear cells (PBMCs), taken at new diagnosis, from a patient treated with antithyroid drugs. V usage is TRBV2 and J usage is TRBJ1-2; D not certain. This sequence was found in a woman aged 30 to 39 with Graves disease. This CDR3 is CASSGRSYGYTF. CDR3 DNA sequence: TGTGCCAGCAGTGGACGGTCCTATGGCTACACCTTC.